The text below deals with one TCR beta chain. This sample is part of a study of blood T cell repertoires in COVID-19. The ends were cut back, 6 bases at V and 3 bases at J, with 14 bases in the middle. Germline V gene sequence: CDR1 KGHSH, CDR2 LQKENI. This CDR3 spans 15 amino acids. The recovered donors of Cohort 3 showed two negative PCRs, clearance, or symptom resolution. TCRdb's copy holds only in-frame clones and misses some; the assay was immunoSEQ multiplex PCR. The sample has about 200,000 clones, around 89% seen once. The receptor was derived from a woman under 30 who had recovered from COVID-19. The chain links TRBV18 to TRBJ2-2; D perhaps matches TRBD2 (5 bases). Sequencing was carried out using PBMCs or T cells enriched from blood (not recorded which). Here the CDR3 DNA reads TGTGCCAGCTCCCCAAGGTTGGGAGACACCGGGGAGCTGTTTTTT. Its protein is CASSPRLGDTGELFF.